This is a list of T cell receptor beta chains from one sample in a study of T cells in Graves' hyperthyroidism and ophthalmopathy. TCRdb itself ran the multiplex PCR reads through MiXCR, one entry per CDR3 protein. The sample includes some 500,000 distinct CDR3 sequences, roughly a sixth of them seen just once. The material sequenced was blood. The receptors derive from a woman younger than 45 with Graves' ophthalmopathy. The CDR3 runs from the conserved cysteine through the conserved F or W. D genes are given only for firm matches. Rows give clone size only sometimes, using once, few, many, or a class for an expanded clone.

J,size,D,V,CDR3,DNA
TRBJ2-1,few,TRBD2,TRBV15,CATSRETLAGYNEQFF,TGTGCCACCAGCAGAGAAACATTAGCGGGGTACAATGAGCAGTTCTTC
TRBJ1-2,many,NA,TRBV12-3/TRBV12-4,CASSSTTDSGYTF,TGTGCCAGCAGTTCGACGACAGATTCTGGCTACACCTTC
TRBJ2-3,many,TRBD2,TRBV3-1,CASRQAGAPNTQYF,TGTGCCAGTCGCCAAGCGGGAGCACCAAATACGCAGTATTTT
TRBJ1-3,many,TRBD1,TRBV7-9,CASSPRQGPEDTIYF,TGTGCCAGCAGCCCTAGACAGGGTCCGGAGGACACCATATATTTT
TRBJ2-1,many,NA,TRBV3-1,CASSQPPRNEQFF,TGTGCCAGCAGCCAACCTCCCCGGAATGAGCAGTTCTTC
TRBJ2-5,many,TRBD1,TRBV28,CASSFPGQGARVTQYF,TGTGCCAGCAGCTTTCCGGGACAGGGGGCCCGTGTGACCCAGTACTTC
TRBJ1-2,many,NA,TRBV12-3/TRBV12-4,CASSWGPNYGYTF,TGTGCCAGCAGTTGGGGGCCTAACTATGGCTACACCTTC
TRBJ2-1,few,TRBD2,TRBV27,CASSPGPTSMNYNEQFF,TGTGCCAGCAGTCCGGGGCCGACTAGCATGAACTACAATGAGCAGTTCTTC
TRBJ1-5,many,TRBD1,TRBV2,CASKRDRSNQPQHF,TGTGCCAGCAAAAGGGACAGGAGCAATCAGCCCCAGCATTTT
TRBJ2-7,few,TRBD2,TRBV5-1,CASSLRGGSGTSSYEQYF,TGCGCCAGCAGCTTGCGGGGGGGCAGCGGGACATCCTCCTACGAGCAGTACTTC
TRBJ2-1,few,TRBD2,TRBV6-1,CASTPLGDYTSEQFF,TGTGCCAGCACCCCCCTGGGGGACTACACTTCTGAGCAGTTCTTC
TRBJ2-1,many,TRBD2,TRBV7-2,CASSLGGGTSGDNEQFF,TGTGCCAGCAGCTTAGGGGGAGGGACTAGCGGTGACAATGAGCAGTTCTTC
TRBJ1-6,many,NA,TRBV6-1,CASSELTMTSPLHF,TGTGCCAGCAGTGAACTTACCATGACTTCACCCCTCCACTTT
TRBJ2-7,few,NA,TRBV27,CASSLYKGSYEQYF,TGTGCCAGCAGTTTATATAAGGGCTCCTACGAGCAGTACTTC
TRBJ1-5,few,NA,TRBV28,CASSSSGVLNQPQHF,TGTGCCAGCAGTTCCTCGGGGGTTCTCAATCAGCCCCAGCATTTT
TRBJ2-2,NA,NA,TRBV5-8,CATTPPLGNTGELFF,TGTGCCACTACACCCCCCTTAGGGAACACCGGGGAGCTGTTTTTT
TRBJ2-2,few,NA,TRBV4-2,CASSQFKYTGELFF,TGTGCCAGCAGCCAGTTTAAGTACACCGGGGAGCTGTTTTTT
TRBJ2-7,many,TRBD2,TRBV6-1,CASSRDYVTYEQYF,TGTGCCAGCAGCCGGGACTATGTTACCTACGAGCAGTACTTC
TRBJ2-2,many,TRBD2,TRBV28,CASLSLAGENTGELFF,TGTGCCTCCCTCTCACTAGCGGGTGAGAACACCGGGGAGCTGTTTTTT
TRBJ2-7,NA,NA,TRBV28,CSSSPSHEQYF,TGTTCCAGCAGCCCCTCCCACGAGCAGTACTTC
TRBJ2-1,many,NA,TRBV29-1,CSVGPGTRNEQFF,TGCAGCGTTGGGCCAGGAACTCGCAATGAGCAGTTCTTC
TRBJ1-6,few,TRBD1,TRBV7-2,CASSLGTGNLNSPLHF,TGTGCCAGCAGCTTAGGGACAGGAAACCTTAATTCACCCCTCCACTTT
TRBJ1-4,many,NA,TRBV6-2/TRBV6-3,CASGRTGDKEKLFF,TGTGCCAGCGGCCGGACCGGGGATAAGGAAAAACTGTTTTTT
TRBJ1-1,few,NA,TRBV6-2/TRBV6-3,CASSYGESTEAFF,TGTGCCAGCAGTTACGGGGAGAGCACTGAAGCTTTCTTT
TRBJ2-1,NA,TRBD2,TRBV9,CASQPPGGYNEQFF,TGTGCCAGCCAACCCCCGGGGGGCTACAATGAGCAGTTCTTC
TRBJ2-3,few,TRBD1,TRBV28,CASRPNRGLLVTQYF,TGTGCCAGCAGGCCGAACAGGGGGCTATTGGTTACGCAGTATTTT
TRBJ1-1,many,NA,TRBV9,CASSVVGAGTEAFF,TGTGCCAGCAGCGTAGTAGGGGCGGGAACTGAAGCTTTCTTT
TRBJ2-7,many,TRBD1,TRBV5-6,CASSLGGGQGNEQYF,TGTGCCAGCAGCTTGGGGGGAGGACAGGGAAACGAGCAGTACTTC
TRBJ2-1,few,TRBD2,TRBV11-2,CASSLHGSGVYNEQFF,TGTGCCAGCAGCTTACATGGTAGCGGGGTATACAATGAGCAGTTCTTC
TRBJ2-7,NA,TRBD2,TRBV20-1,CSAIAGMEYEQYF,TGCAGTGCCATAGCGGGGATGGAGTACGAGCAGTACTTC
TRBJ2-1,NA,NA,TRBV28,CASSLATHYNEQFF,TGTGCCAGCAGTTTGGCCACTCACTACAATGAGCAGTTCTTC
TRBJ2-7,NA,NA,TRBV6-7,CASTTGYPYEQYF,TGTGCCAGCACCACGGGGTATCCCTACGAGCAGTACTTC
TRBJ1-5,NA,NA,TRBV2,CASPVSGNQPQHF,TGTGCCAGCCCCGTGTCGGGAAATCAGCCCCAGCATTTT
TRBJ2-1,NA,TRBD2,TRBV6-2/TRBV6-3,CASSMTSGHNEQFF,TGTGCCAGCAGTATGACTAGCGGGCACAATGAGCAGTTCTTC
TRBJ2-1,NA,TRBD1,TRBV10-3,CAISETTHTGGWSYNEQFF,TGTGCCATCAGTGAGACTACCCATACAGGGGGCTGGTCCTACAATGAGCAGTTCTTC
TRBJ1-5,NA,NA,TRBV4-1,CASSGGTRDTNQPQHF,TGCGCCAGCAGCGGAGGTACTAGGGACACCAATCAGCCCCAGCATTTT
TRBJ2-7,many,NA,TRBV6-5,CASSYGSTYEQYF,TGTGCCAGCAGTTACGGGAGTACCTACGAGCAGTACTTC
TRBJ1-1,many,NA,TRBV30,CAWTQGGTEAFF,TGTGCCTGGACTCAAGGAGGGACTGAAGCTTTCTTT
TRBJ1-3,few,NA,TRBV7-9,CASRKGFSGNTIYF,TGTGCCTCTCGTAAAGGGTTCTCTGGAAACACCATATATTTT
TRBJ2-2,many,TRBD1,TRBV7-9,CASRPPGQANTGELFF,TGTGCCAGCAGGCCTCCGGGACAGGCGAACACCGGGGAGCTGTTTTTT
TRBJ2-5,few,TRBD2,TRBV7-2,CASSLGASGRARGETQYF,TGTGCCAGCAGCTTAGGGGCTAGCGGGAGGGCTAGGGGAGAGACCCAGTACTTC
TRBJ1-5,NA,NA,TRBV15,CATSRDASGNQPQHF,TGTGCCACCAGCAGAGATGCTTCGGGAAATCAGCCCCAGCATTTT
TRBJ2-5,NA,NA,TRBV28,CASRPGGSGETQYF,TGTGCCAGCAGACCAGGAGGGTCTGGAGAGACCCAGTACTTC
TRBJ2-1,few,TRBD1,TRBV20-1,CSARKRDRPDSYNEQFF,TGCAGTGCTAGAAAACGGGACAGGCCCGACTCCTACAATGAGCAGTTCTTC
TRBJ2-3,few,NA,TRBV20-1,CSARSYGANTDTQYF,TGCAGTGCGCGCTCCTACGGGGCCAACACAGATACGCAGTATTTT